The next 2 T cell receptor beta chains were all read from a single sample in a study of blood T cell repertoires in COVID-19. Data came from immunoSEQ multiplex PCR; TCRdb stores just in-frame clones and leaves some out. Of approximately 300,000 clones listed, about 92% are singletons. The sequenced sample consisted of PBMCs or T cells enriched from blood (not recorded which). The receptors originated from a woman aged 30 to 39 who had recovered from COVID-19.

The rearrangement links TRBV5-6 to TRBJ1-2, with no clear D. Germline V lookup: CDR1 SGHDT, CDR2 YYEEEE. The CDR3 covers 12 residues. Deletions cut 0 bases from V and 5 bases from J, with 5 bases between. The CDR3 region has the DNA TGTGCCAGCAGCTTGGCAACTTATGGCTACACCTTC. Translated: CASSLATYGYTF.

The chain has TRBV27 and TRBJ2-3, with 10 bases identical to TRBD1. Germline assignment: CDR1 MNHEY and CDR2 SMNVEV (reference sequence). With 6 bases clipped from V and 5 bases from J, the junction kept 5 bases outside the gene matches. The CDR3 loop spans 14 amino acids. The CDR3 nucleotides read TGTGCCAGCAGGGGGACAGGGGTTGTAGATACGCAGTATTTT. This gives the protein CASRGTGVVDTQYF.